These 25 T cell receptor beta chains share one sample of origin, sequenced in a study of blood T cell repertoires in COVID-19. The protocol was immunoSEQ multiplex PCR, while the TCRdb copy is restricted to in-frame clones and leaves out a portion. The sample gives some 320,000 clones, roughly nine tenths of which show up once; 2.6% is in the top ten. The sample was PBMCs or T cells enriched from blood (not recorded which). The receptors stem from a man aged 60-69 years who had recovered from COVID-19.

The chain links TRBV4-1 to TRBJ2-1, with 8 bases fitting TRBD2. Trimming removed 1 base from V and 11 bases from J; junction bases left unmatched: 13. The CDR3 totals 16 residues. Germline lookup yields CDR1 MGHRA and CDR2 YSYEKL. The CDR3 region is CASSQVQASGSSQQFF. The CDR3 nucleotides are TGCGCCAGCAGCCAAGTTCAGGCTAGCGGGTCGAGCCAGCAGTTCTTC.

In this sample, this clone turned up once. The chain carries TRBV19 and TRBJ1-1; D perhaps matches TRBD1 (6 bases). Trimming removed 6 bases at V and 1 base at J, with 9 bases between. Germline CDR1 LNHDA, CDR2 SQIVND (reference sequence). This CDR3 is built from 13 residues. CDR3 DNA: TGTGCCAGTAGCAGCAGGGGGAACACTGAAGCTTTCTTT. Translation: CASSSRGNTEAFF.

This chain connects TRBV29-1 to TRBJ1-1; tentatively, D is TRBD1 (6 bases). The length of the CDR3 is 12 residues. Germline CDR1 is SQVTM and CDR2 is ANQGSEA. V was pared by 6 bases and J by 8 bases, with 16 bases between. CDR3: CSVGKTGTEAFF. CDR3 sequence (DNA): TGCAGCGTGGGGAAGACCGGGACAGAAGCTTTCTTT.

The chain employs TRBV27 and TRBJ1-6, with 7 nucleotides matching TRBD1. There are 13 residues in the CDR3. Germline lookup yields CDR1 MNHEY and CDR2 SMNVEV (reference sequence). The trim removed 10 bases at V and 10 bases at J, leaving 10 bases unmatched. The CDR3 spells CATGQSVTSPLHF. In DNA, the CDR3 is TGTGCCACGGGACAGTCTGTAACGTCACCCCTCCACTTT.

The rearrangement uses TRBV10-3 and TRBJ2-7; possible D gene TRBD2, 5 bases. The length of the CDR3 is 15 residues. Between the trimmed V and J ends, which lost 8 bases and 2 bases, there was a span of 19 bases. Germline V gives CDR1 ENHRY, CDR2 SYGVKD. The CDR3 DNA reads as TGTGCCATCCAATCCGGGAAGGCGCTTACCTACGAGCAGTACTTC. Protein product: CAIQSGKALTYEQYF.

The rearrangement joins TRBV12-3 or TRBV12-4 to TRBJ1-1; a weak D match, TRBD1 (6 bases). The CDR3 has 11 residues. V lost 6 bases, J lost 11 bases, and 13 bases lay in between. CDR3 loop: CASREGGEAFF. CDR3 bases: TGTGCCAGCAGGGAGGGGGGGGAGGCTTTCTTT.

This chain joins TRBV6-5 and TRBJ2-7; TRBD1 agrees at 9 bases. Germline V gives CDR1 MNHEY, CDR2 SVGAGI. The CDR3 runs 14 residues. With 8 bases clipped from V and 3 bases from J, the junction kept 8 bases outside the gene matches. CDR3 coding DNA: TGTGCCAGCCGCCCAGGGACAGGGCTCTACGAGCAGTACTTC. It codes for CASRPGTGLYEQYF.

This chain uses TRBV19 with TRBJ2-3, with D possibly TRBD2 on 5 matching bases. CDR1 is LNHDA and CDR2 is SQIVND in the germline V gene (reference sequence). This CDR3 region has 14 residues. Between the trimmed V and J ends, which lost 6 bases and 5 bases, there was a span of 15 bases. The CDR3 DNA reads TGTGCCAGTAGGTTCGGGATCCTCCAAGATACGCAGTATTTT. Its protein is CASRFGILQDTQYF.

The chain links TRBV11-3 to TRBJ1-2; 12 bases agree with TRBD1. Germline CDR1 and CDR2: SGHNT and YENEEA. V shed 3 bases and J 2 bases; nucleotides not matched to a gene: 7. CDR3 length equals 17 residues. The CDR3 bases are TGTGCCAGCAGCTTGGGGGGACAGGGGGCGCGGAACTATGGCTACACCTTC. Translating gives CASSLGGQGARNYGYTF.

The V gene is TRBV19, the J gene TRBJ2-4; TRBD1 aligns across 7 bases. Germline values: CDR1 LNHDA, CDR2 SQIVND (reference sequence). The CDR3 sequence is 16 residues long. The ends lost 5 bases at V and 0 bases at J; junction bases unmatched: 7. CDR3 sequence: CASSFGTALAKNIQYF. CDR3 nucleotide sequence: TGTGCCAGTAGTTTCGGGACAGCCCTAGCCAAAAACATTCAGTACTTC. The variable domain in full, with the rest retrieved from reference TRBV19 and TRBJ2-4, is DGGITQSPKYLFRKEGQNVTLSCEQNLNHDAMYWYRQDPGQGLRLIYYSQIVNDFQKGDIAEGYSVSREKKESFPLTVTSAQKNPTAFYLCASSFGTALAKNIQYFGAGTRLSVL.

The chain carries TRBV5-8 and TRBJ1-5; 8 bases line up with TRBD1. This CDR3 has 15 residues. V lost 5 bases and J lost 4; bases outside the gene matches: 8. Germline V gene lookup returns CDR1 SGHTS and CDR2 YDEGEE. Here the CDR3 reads CASRRDRGENQPQHF. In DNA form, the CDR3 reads TGTGCCAGCAGGAGAGACAGGGGCGAAAATCAGCCCCAGCATTTT.

CDR3 DNA: TGCGCCAGCAGCCCCAGGGGCAAGCCCATAGATACGCAGTATTTT. It encodes CASSPRGKPIDTQYF. V and J are TRBV4-1 and TRBJ2-3; a possible D gene is TRBD1 (6 bases). CDR1 is MGHRA and CDR2 is YSYEKL in the germline V gene. With 4 bases removed from V and 5 bases from J, the gap between germline ends came to 16 bases. The CDR3 loop spans 15 amino acids.

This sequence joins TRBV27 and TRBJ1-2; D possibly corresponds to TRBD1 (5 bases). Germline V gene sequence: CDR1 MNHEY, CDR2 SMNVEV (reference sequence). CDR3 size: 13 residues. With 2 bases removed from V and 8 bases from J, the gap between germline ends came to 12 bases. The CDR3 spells CASSLARGDGYTF. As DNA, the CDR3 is TGTGCCAGCAGTTTAGCCCGCGGGGACGGCTACACCTTC.

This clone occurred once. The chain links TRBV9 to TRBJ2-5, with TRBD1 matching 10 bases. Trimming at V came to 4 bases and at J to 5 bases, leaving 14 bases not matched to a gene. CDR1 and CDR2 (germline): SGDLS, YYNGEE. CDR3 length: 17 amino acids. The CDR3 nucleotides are TGTGCCAGCAGCATCTCACCCGGGACAGGGGACGGTGAGACCCAGTACTTC. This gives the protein CASSISPGTGDGETQYF.

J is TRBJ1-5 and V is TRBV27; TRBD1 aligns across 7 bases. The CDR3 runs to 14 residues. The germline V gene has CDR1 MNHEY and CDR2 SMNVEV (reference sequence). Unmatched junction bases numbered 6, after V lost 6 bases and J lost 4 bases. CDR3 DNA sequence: TGTGCCAGCAGGGTACGACAGGGAAATCAGCCCCAGCATTTT. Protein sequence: CASRVRQGNQPQHF.

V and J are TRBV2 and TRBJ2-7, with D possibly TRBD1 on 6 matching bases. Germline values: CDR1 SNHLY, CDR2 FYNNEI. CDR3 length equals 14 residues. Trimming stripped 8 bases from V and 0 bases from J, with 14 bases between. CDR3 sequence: CASQRTASSYEQYF. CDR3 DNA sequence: TGTGCCAGCCAAAGGACAGCAAGCTCCTACGAGCAGTACTTC.

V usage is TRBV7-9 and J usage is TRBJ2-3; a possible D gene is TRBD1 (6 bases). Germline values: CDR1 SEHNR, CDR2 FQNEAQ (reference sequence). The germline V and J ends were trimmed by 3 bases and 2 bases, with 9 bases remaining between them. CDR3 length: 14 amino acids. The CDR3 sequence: CASSFGQITDTQYF. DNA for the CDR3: TGTGCCAGCAGCTTCGGACAGATCACAGATACGCAGTATTTT.

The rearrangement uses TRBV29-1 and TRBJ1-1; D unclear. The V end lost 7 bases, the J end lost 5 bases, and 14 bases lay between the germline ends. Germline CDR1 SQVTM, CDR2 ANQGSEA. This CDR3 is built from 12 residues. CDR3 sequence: CSGRSEWTEAFF. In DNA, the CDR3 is TGCAGCGGACGATCGGAGTGGACTGAAGCTTTCTTT.

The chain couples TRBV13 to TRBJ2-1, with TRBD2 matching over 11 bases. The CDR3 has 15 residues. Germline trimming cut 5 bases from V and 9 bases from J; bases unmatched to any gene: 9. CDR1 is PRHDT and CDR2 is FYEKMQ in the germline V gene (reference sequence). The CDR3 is CASSTSGGAYGEQFF. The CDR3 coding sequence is TGTGCCAGCAGCACTAGCGGGGGAGCTTATGGTGAGCAGTTCTTC.

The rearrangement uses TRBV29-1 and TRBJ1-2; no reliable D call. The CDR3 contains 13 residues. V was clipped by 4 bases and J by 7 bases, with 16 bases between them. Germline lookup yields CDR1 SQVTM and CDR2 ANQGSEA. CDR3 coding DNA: TGCAGCGTTGGCCGCATCCTAAGTGGTGGCTACACCTTC. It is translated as CSVGRILSGGYTF.

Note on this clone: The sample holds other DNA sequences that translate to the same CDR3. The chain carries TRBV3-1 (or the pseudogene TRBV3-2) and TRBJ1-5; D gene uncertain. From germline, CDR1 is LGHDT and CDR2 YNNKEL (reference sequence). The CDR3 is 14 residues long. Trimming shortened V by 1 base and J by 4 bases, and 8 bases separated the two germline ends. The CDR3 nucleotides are TGTGCCAGCAGCCAAGTCGGAGGGAATCAGCCCCAGCATTTT. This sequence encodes CASSQVGGNQPQHF.

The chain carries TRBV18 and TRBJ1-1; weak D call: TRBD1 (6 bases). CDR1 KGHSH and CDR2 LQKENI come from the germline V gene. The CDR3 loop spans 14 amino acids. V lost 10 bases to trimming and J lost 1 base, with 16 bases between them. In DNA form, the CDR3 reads TGTGCCACCCACGAACAGGGAACGAACACTGAAGCTTTCTTT. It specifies CATHEQGTNTEAFF.

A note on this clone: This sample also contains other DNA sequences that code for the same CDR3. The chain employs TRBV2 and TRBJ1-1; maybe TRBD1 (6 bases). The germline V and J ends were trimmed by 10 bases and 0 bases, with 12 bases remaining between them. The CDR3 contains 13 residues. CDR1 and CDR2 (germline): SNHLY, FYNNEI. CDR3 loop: CATYRDMNTEAFF. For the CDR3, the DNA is TGTGCCACCTACAGGGACATGAACACTGAAGCTTTCTTT.

The CDR3 bases are TGTGCCAGCAGCTTAAGCCTGATCTATGGCTACACCTTC. It codes for CASSLSLIYGYTF. The chain couples TRBV7-9 to TRBJ1-2; no clear D. With 2 bases removed from V and 4 bases from J, the gap between germline ends came to 8 bases. The CDR3 consists of 13 residues. CDR1 and CDR2 from the germline V gene are SEHNR and FQNEAQ (reference sequence).

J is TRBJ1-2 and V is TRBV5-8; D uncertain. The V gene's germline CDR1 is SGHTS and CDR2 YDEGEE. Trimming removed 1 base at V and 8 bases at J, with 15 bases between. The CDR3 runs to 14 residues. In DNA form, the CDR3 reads TGTGCCAGCAGCTTGCGGTCGAGCGCAAGCGGCTACACCTTC. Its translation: CASSLRSSASGYTF. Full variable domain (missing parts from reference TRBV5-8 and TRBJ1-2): EAGVTQSPTHLIKTRGQQATLRCSPISGHTSVYWYQQALGLGLQFLLWYDEGEERNRGNFPPRFSGRQFPNYSSELNVNALELEDSALYLCASSLRSSASGYTFGSGTRLTVV.